The 15 T cell receptor beta chains given below trace back to one sample, sequenced in a study of CD8 T cells in Susac syndrome. Random hexamers were used to reverse transcribe an amount of about 0.45 to 1 ug RNA. One entry per CDR3 protein results from TCRdb running MiXCR on the immunoSEQ multiplex PCR reads. The table lists about 430,000 distinct CDR3 sequences, around 83% of them singletons. Sequenced: CD8+ T cells from PBMCs. The receptors were sampled from a human donor with multiple sclerosis.

The V call is TRBV30, the J call TRBJ2-7; D gene unclear. V lost 5 bases and J lost 0, with 8 bases in between. The germline CDR1 and CDR2 sequences are GTSNPN and SVGIG (reference sequence). CDR3 size: 12 residues. The CDR3 spells CAWGTASYEQYF. The CDR3 bases are TGTGCCTGGGGTACAGCCTCCTACGAGCAGTACTTC.

The rearrangement joins TRBV30 to TRBJ1-1; TRBD1 might be the D (6 bases). The germline gives CDR1 GTSNPN, CDR2 SVGIG (reference sequence). V lost 1 base, J lost 3 bases, and 12 bases lay in between. CDR3 size: 14 residues. The CDR3 reads CAWSGPTGYTEAFF. CDR3 in DNA: TGTGCCTGGAGTGGTCCCACAGGGTACACTGAAGCTTTCTTT.

CDR3: CAILVGDEQFF. Written as DNA, the CDR3 is TGTGCCATCCTAGTTGGGGATGAGCAGTTCTTC. The chain carries TRBV10-3 and TRBJ2-1, with no clear D. Germline V lookup: CDR1 ENHRY, CDR2 SYGVKD. The V end lost 8 bases, the J end lost 8 bases, and 10 bases lay between the germline ends. The CDR3 has 11 amino acids.

The chain uses TRBV27 and TRBJ2-1; D is undetermined. This CDR3 spans 13 amino acids. V was cut by 3 bases and J by 5 bases, with 8 bases left in between. CDR1 is MNHEY and CDR2 is SMNVEV in the germline V gene (reference sequence). The CDR3 sequence is CASSFRRDNEQFF. The CDR3 coding sequence is TGTGCCAGCAGTTTCCGCAGAGACAATGAGCAGTTCTTC.

The rearrangement uses TRBV28 and TRBJ2-7, with TRBD2 as a possible D gene (7 bases). CDR1 is MDHEN, CDR2 SYDVKM, per germline. The CDR3 extends over 18 amino acids. Trimming stripped 5 bases from V and 1 base from J, with 24 bases between. CDR3 in amino acids: CASSPRVKGLRGSYEQYF. DNA for the CDR3: TGTGCCAGCAGTCCCAGAGTCAAGGGACTAAGGGGGTCCTACGAGCAGTACTTC. Combining the CDR3 with reference TRBV28 and TRBJ2-7 gives the whole variable domain DVKVTQSSRYLVKRTGEKVFLECVQDMDHENMFWYRQDPGLGLRLIYFSYDVKMKEKGDIPEGYSVSREKKERFSLILESASTNQTSMYLCASSPRVKGLRGSYEQYFGPGTRLTVT.

This sequence joins TRBV5-4 and TRBJ1-1; tentatively, D is TRBD1 (6 bases). This CDR3 contains 13 residues. The V end was cut by 7 bases, the J end by 2 bases, with 12 bases between. The germline V gene encodes CDR1 SGHNT and CDR2 YYREEE (reference sequence). The CDR3 DNA reads TGTGCCAGCCGGACAGTCCCTAACACTGAAGCTTTCTTT. It is translated as CASRTVPNTEAFF.

Only one count was recorded for this clonotype. The rearrangement links TRBV9 to TRBJ1-2; TRBD1 matches at 7 bases. Trimming took 0 bases from V and 8 from J; bases not matched to a gene: 13. The CDR3 covers 16 residues. Germline CDR1 and CDR2: SGDLS and YYNGEE. CDR3 loop: CASSVVADREDVGYTF. DNA of the CDR3: TGTGCCAGCAGCGTAGTAGCCGACAGGGAAGATGTGGGCTACACCTTC.

This rearrangement joins TRBV27 to TRBJ1-5; D is possibly TRBD1 (5 bases). Germline V CDR1 and CDR2: MNHEY, SMNVEV (reference sequence). With 8 bases removed from V and 3 bases from J, the gap between germline ends came to 14 bases. The CDR3 is 14 amino acids. The CDR3 sequence: CASPCARVNQPQHF. For the CDR3, the DNA is TGTGCCAGCCCCTGCGCCAGGGTCAATCAGCCCCAGCATTTT.

The chain is built from TRBV6-5 and TRBJ1-3, with D unclear. The CDR3 has 13 amino acids. Germline V gene data show CDR1 as MNHEY and CDR2 as SVGAGI. Deletions cut 2 bases from V and 0 bases from J, with 2 bases between. This CDR3 is CASSYSSGNTIYF. The CDR3 region has the DNA TGTGCCAGCAGTTACAGCTCTGGAAACACCATATATTTT.

V is TRBV6-1 and J is TRBJ2-1; D perhaps matches TRBD2 (7 bases). Trimming left V 2 bases short and J 15 bases short, with 23 bases between. The CDR3 spans 15 residues. CDR1 is MNHNS and CDR2 is SASEGT in the germline V gene. The CDR3 loop is CASSELIGGGGSRFF. CDR3 in DNA: TGTGCCAGCAGTGAACTAATAGGGGGGGGAGGGAGCCGGTTCTTC.

This clonotype has only a few counts. The J gene is TRBJ2-2, the V gene TRBV6-4; perhaps TRBD2 as D (5 bases). CDR3 length: 15 residues. CDR1 is MRHNA, CDR2 SNTAGT, per germline. The V end lost 10 bases, the J end lost 3 bases, and 18 bases lay between the germline ends. The CDR3: CATRWEPGDTGELFF. The CDR3 region has the DNA TGTGCCACCCGGTGGGAGCCCGGGGACACCGGGGAGCTGTTTTTT.

In the case of this clonotype: The junction shows a germline mismatch at one end, possibly a read error. The CDR3 loop is CASSLVVDRNTEVFF. The CDR3 DNA reads TGTGCCAGCAGTTTAGTAGTGGACAGGAACACTGAAGTTTTCTTT. V and J are TRBV27 and TRBJ1-1; 7 bases map to TRBD1. CDR1 and CDR2 (germline): MNHEY, SMNVEV (reference sequence). This CDR3 has 15 amino acids.

The J gene is TRBJ1-3, the V gene TRBV4-1; unclear D gene. Germline CDR1 reads MGHRA; CDR2 reads YSYEKL. The CDR3 runs to 15 residues. The V and J ends lost 0 bases and 4 bases respectively, with 10 bases between them. Here the CDR3 DNA reads TGCGCCAGCAGCCAAGATTATGGGCCGGGAAACACCATATATTTT. It codes for CASSQDYGPGNTIYF.

Only one count was recorded for this clonotype. The chain combines TRBV2 with TRBJ2-7; TRBD1 is a possible D gene (5 bases). Trimming stripped 5 bases from V and 0 bases from J, with 14 bases between. Looked up from germline, CDR1 is SNHLY and CDR2 is FYNNEI. This CDR3 region has 15 residues. The CDR3 bases are TGTGCCAGCAGTTTAAAAAGACAGTTCTCCTACGAGCAGTACTTC. Translating it yields CASSLKRQFSYEQYF.

The chain carries TRBV30 and TRBJ1-1; D gene uncertain. Germline CDR1 is GTSNPN and CDR2 is SVGIG (reference sequence). Trimming shortened V by 0 bases and J by 3 bases, and 11 bases separated the two germline ends. This CDR3 has 14 residues. The CDR3 sequence is CAWSVPTYDTEAFF. CDR3 sequence (DNA): TGTGCCTGGAGTGTACCGACATACGACACTGAAGCTTTCTTT.